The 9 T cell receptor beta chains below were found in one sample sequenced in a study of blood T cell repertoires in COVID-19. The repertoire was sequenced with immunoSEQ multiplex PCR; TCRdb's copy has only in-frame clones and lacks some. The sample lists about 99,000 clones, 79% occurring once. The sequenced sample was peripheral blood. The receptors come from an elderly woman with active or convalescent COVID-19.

Here the CDR3 reads CMGREDYGYTF. CDR3 sequence (DNA): TGTATGGGGAGAGAGGACTATGGCTACACCTTC. This chain uses TRBV30 with TRBJ1-2; no definite D call. The CDR3 loop spans 11 amino acids. Germline assignment: CDR1 GTSNPN and CDR2 SVGIG (reference sequence).

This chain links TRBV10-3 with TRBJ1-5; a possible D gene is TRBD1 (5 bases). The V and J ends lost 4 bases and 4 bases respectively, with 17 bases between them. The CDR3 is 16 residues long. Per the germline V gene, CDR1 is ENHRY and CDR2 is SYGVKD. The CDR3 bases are TGTGCCATCAGTGGTGAGAGGAGGGGAGGAAATCAGCCCCAGCATTTT. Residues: CAISGERRGGNQPQHF.

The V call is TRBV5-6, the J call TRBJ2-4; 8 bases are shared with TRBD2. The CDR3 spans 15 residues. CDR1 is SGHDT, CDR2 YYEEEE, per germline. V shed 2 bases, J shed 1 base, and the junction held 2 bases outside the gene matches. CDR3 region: CASSFGRVAKNIQYF. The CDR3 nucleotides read TGTGCCAGCAGCTTCGGGAGGGTTGCCAAAAACATTCAGTACTTC.

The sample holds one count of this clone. The CDR3 protein is CASSLAGDYEQYF. CDR3 sequence (DNA): TGTGCCAGCAGTTTGGCAGGGGACTACGAGCAGTACTTC. The rearrangement joins TRBV27 to TRBJ2-7; D is perhaps TRBD1 (6 bases). Germline values: CDR1 MNHEY, CDR2 SMNVEV (reference sequence). The CDR3 runs to 13 residues. The germline V and J ends were trimmed by 3 bases and 3 bases, with 9 bases remaining between them.

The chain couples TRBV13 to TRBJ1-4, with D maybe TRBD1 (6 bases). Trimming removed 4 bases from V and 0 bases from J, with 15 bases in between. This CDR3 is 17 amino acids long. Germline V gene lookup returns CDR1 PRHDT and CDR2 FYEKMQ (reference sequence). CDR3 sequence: CASSSKQQGATNEKLFF. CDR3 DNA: TGTGCCAGCAGCTCGAAACAACAGGGCGCAACTAATGAAAAACTGTTTTTT.

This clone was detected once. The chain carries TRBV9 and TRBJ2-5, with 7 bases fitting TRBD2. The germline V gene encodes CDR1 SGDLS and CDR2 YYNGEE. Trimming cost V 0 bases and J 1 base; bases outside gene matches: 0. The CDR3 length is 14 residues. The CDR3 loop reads CASSVAGGQETQYF. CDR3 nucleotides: TGTGCCAGCAGCGTAGCGGGAGGCCAAGAGACCCAGTACTTC.

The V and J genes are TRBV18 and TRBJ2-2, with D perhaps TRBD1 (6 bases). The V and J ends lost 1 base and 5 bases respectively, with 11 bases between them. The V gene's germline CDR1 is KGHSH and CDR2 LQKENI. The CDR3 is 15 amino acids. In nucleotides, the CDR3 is TGTGCCAGCTCACCACAGAACACAGGGACCGGGGAGCTGTTTTTT. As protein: CASSPQNTGTGELFF.

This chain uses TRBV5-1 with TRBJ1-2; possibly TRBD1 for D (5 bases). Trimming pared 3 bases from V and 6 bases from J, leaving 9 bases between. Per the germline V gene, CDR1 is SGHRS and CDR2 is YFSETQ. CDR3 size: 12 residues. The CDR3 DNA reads TGCGCCAGCAGCTCGACAGTGGATGGCTACACCTTC. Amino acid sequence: CASSSTVDGYTF.

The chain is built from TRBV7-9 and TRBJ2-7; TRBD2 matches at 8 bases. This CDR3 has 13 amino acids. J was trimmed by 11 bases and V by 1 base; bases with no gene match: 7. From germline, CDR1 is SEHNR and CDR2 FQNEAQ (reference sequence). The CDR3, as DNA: TGTGCCAGCAGCTTAGGACGTAGCGGGACGGAGTACTTC. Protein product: CASSLGRSGTEYF.